This T cell receptor beta chain was captured in a study of T cell responses to AZD1222 COVID-19 vaccine. Findings of the study overall: Unmutated variant regions reportedly attract nearly half of all spike-specific TCRs.

The CDR3 has 13 residues. From germline, CDR1 is SGHTS and CDR2 YDEGEE. The germline V and J ends were trimmed by 1 base and 7 bases, with 10 bases remaining between them. In the case of this clone: Its antigen is still unknown.

Using immunoSEQ multiplex PCR, the repertoire was profiled, and TCRdb retains in-frame clones only, with some absent. This table holds under 130,000 clones, roughly 91% found once. This clonotype was sampled from an adult in good health. This specimen was peripheral blood, taken on day 0 of AZD1222 vaccination. The chain is built from TRBV5-8 and TRBJ2-3; D remains ambiguous. CDR3 protein: CASSLRVRNTQYF. CDR3 DNA sequence: TGTGCCAGCAGCTTGCGCGTCCGAAATACGCAGTATTTT.